This T cell receptor (beta chain) was documented in a study of regulatory T cells in long-lasting Graves disease. In its sample, this clonotype was seen a few times. The CDR3 consists of 15 residues. The ends lost 0 bases at V and 5 bases at J; junction bases unmatched: 2. Per germline, CDR1 MNHEY and CDR2 SVGAGI. Stated time point: newly diagnosed GD, antithyroid drugs for less than 3 months. There was RNA extracted from PBMCs, and the TCR library was made from it. From each patient, around 8.9 milliliters of peripheral blood was drawn and collected into an EDTA anticoagulant tube. Construction of the TCR beta libraries employed iRepertoire HTBI primers in conjunction with Arm-PCR of CDR3 regions. MiXCR, applied by TCRdb to the multiplex PCR reads, yields one record per CDR3 protein. The sample has around 460,000 distinct CDR3 sequences, about 15% seen once; the top ten hold approximately 17%. The same data also contributed to another study, on T cells in Graves' hyperthyroidism and ophthalmopathy. From that study: The authors deemed Graves' hyperthyroidism stable absent ophthalmopathy progression within 18 months. HTBI primers were used for first-round RT-PCR of the TCR CDR3.

The receptor's source is a woman between 45 and 65 years old with Graves disease. This sample comprised peripheral blood mononuclear cells (PBMCs), obtained at new diagnosis, from a patient treated with antithyroid drugs. V and J are TRBV6-5 and TRBJ2-1; TRBD2 matches 9 bases. The CDR3, as DNA: TGTGCCAGCAGTTACTCCGGGACTAGCCACAATGAGCAGTTCTTC. Protein: CASSYSGTSHNEQFF.